These 22 T cell receptor beta chains originate from one sample sequenced in a study of vaccination effects on CD4 cells after COVID-19. Prior to sequencing, the ViraFEST assay stimulated PBMC with viral peptide pools, which expanded the antigen-specific CD4+ T cells. Following culture for around 10 days, CD4+ T cells were isolated. Vaccinated recipients, who were negative for nucleocapsid antibodies, had no history of SARS-CoV-2 infection. Using immunoSEQ multiplex PCR, the repertoire was profiled, and TCRdb retains in-frame clones only, with some absent. Of approximately 30,000 clones in the sample, 60% to 75% were seen once. Their antigens remain unidentified. The sequences come from CD4+ T cells from PBMCs cultured with HCoV-OC43 spike peptides, collected before COVID-19 vaccination. As to subset: HCoV-OC43 spike overlapping peptide pool stimulation. The source is a human donor who received a COVID-19 vaccine.

This clone is categorized as medium-sized. The chain recombines TRBV13 with TRBJ2-3, with 11 bases aligning to TRBD2. This CDR3 contains 16 residues. J gave up 4 bases and V 5 bases, and 8 bases lay outside the gene matches. Looked up from germline, CDR1 is PRHDT and CDR2 is FYEKMQ (reference sequence). In DNA, the CDR3 is TGTGCCAGCAGCCCTTGGCTAGCGGGGGGTCCAGATACGCAGTATTTT. This gives the protein CASSPWLAGGPDTQYF.

This chain uses TRBV4-3 with TRBJ1-1; no clear D gene. This CDR3 spans 15 amino acids. The germline V gene has CDR1 LGHNA and CDR2 YSLEER. The germline V and J ends were trimmed by 0 bases and 12 bases, with 20 bases remaining between them. The CDR3 sequence: CASSQEIHGIGITFF. The CDR3 DNA reads TGCGCCAGCAGCCAAGAAATTCACGGGATAGGAATTACTTTCTTT.

This sequence joins TRBV5-1 and TRBJ1-3, with D uncertain. The CDR3 runs 13 residues. Germline V lookup: CDR1 SGHRS, CDR2 YFSETQ. Trimming pared 2 bases from V and 2 bases from J, leaving 5 bases between. The CDR3, as DNA: TGCGCCAGCAGCTTAGGCCCTGGAAACACCATATATTTT. Translating gives CASSLGPGNTIYF.

V gene TRBV9 combines with J gene TRBJ1-1; TRBD1 is a possible D gene (6 bases). Looked up from germline, CDR1 is SGDLS and CDR2 is YYNGEE. The germline V and J ends were trimmed by 0 bases and 5 bases, with 8 bases remaining between them. The CDR3 sequence is 13 residues long. In nucleotides, the CDR3 is TGTGCCAGCAGCGTAGAGGGGGGAACTGAAGCTTTCTTT. It yields the protein CASSVEGGTEAFF. The variable domain in full, completed from reference TRBV9 and TRBJ1-1, reads DSGVTQTPKHLITATGQRVTLRCSPRSGDLSVYWYQQSLDQGLQFLIQYYNGEERAKGNILERFSAQQFPDLHSELNLSSLELGDSALYFCASSVEGGTEAFFGQGTRLTVV.

The chain combines TRBV6-5 with TRBJ1-5, with 7 bases fitting TRBD1. Germline V gene sequence: CDR1 MNHEY, CDR2 SVGAGI. The CDR3 sequence is 15 residues long. After removal of 6 bases from V and 1 base from J, the junction contained 6 bases not matched to a gene. The CDR3 region is CASRRQGSSNQPQHF. The DNA of the CDR3 is TGTGCCAGCAGGAGACAGGGATCAAGCAATCAGCCCCAGCATTTT.

The V and J genes are TRBV4-3 and TRBJ1-1; possibly TRBD1 for D (5 bases). This CDR3 contains 17 residues. V lost 0 bases to trimming and J lost 3 bases, with 17 bases between them. CDR1 and CDR2 (germline): LGHNA, YSLEER. As DNA, the CDR3 is TGCGCCAGCAGCCAAGATCTGAGGGGCACAAGGGACACTGAAGCTTTCTTT. It specifies CASSQDLRGTRDTEAFF.

This clone was counted a few times. This sequence joins TRBV3-1 (or the pseudogene TRBV3-2) and TRBJ2-1, with D possibly being TRBD2 (6 bases). Germline V gives CDR1 LGHDT, CDR2 YNNKEL (reference sequence). Trimming took 2 bases from V and 9 from J, leaving 14 bases between them. The CDR3 is made up of 14 amino acids. CDR3 amino acids: CASSQMQAAGEQFF. CDR3 sequence (DNA): TGTGCCAGCAGCCAAATGCAGGCAGCGGGTGAGCAGTTCTTC.

In nucleotides, the CDR3 is TGTGCCAGCAGTAGGGGGTTTTACGAGCAGTACTTC. Translated, it gives CASSRGFYEQYF. The chain has TRBV3-1 (or the pseudogene TRBV3-2) and TRBJ2-7; a weak D match, TRBD1 (6 bases). Per germline, CDR1 LGHDT and CDR2 YNNKEL (reference sequence). The germline V and J ends were trimmed by 6 bases and 4 bases, with 10 bases remaining between them. The CDR3 spans 12 residues.

The chain uses TRBV11-2 and TRBJ1-3, with D uncertain. Trimming took off 0 bases at V and 4 bases at J, with 16 bases between the two ends. Germline lookup yields CDR1 SGHAT and CDR2 FQNNGV. There are 17 residues in the CDR3. CDR3 nucleotides: TGTGCCAGCAGCTTAGATCGGGCGCCAAAAGGGGGAAACACCATATATTTT. Translation gives CASSLDRAPKGGNTIYF. Together with reference TRBV11-2 and TRBJ1-3, the CDR3 gives the full variable domain: EAGVAQSPRYKIIEKRQSVAFWCNPISGHATLYWYQQILGQGPKLLIQFQNNGVVDDSQLPKDRFSAERLKGVDSTLKIQPAKLEDSAVYLCASSLDRAPKGGNTIYFGEGSWLTVV.

The chain combines TRBV10-3 with TRBJ2-1, with TRBD1 matching 11 bases. The germline gives CDR1 ENHRY, CDR2 SYGVKD. This CDR3 comprises 15 residues. The ends lost 6 bases at V and 10 bases at J; junction bases unmatched: 11. In DNA form, the CDR3 reads TGTGCCATCAGCCAAATGGGACAGGGGGAAGGGGAGCAGTTCTTC. It codes for CAISQMGQGEGEQFF.

The chain uses TRBV7-9 and TRBJ2-1; 7 bases align to TRBD1. J lost 7 bases, V lost 1 base, and 10 bases had no gene match. The CDR3 covers 16 residues. CDR1 SEHNR and CDR2 FQNEAQ come from the germline V gene (reference sequence). The CDR3 is CASSLEAWGQLNEQFF. CDR3 nucleotides: TGTGCCAGCAGCTTAGAAGCGTGGGGACAGCTAAATGAGCAGTTCTTC.

This clone was counted many times. This chain links TRBV7-9 with TRBJ1-1; 7 nucleotides align to TRBD1. The length of the CDR3 is 16 residues. Germline V CDR1 and CDR2: SEHNR, FQNEAQ (reference sequence). V shed 1 base and J 1 base; nucleotides not matched to a gene: 6. The CDR3 DNA is TGTGCCAGCAGCTTAGGGACAGGATTAGGGAACACTGAAGCTTTCTTT. Its protein product is CASSLGTGLGNTEAFF.

This clone was counted once. The chain has TRBV6-6 and TRBJ2-7, with TRBD1 identical over 10 bases. The trim removed 4 bases at V and 2 bases at J, leaving 8 bases unmatched. CDR1 and CDR2 from the germline V gene are MNHNY and SVGAGI (reference sequence). CDR3 length: 16 amino acids. CDR3 region: CASSLPPGQGPYEQYF. CDR3 DNA sequence: TGTGCCAGCAGTTTGCCGCCGGGACAGGGGCCCTACGAGCAGTACTTC.

V is TRBV5-5 and J is TRBJ1-3; D gene unclear. CDR1 is SGHKS and CDR2 is YYEKEE in the germline V gene (reference sequence). Trimming took 0 bases from V and 4 from J, leaving 8 bases between them. The CDR3 sequence is 14 residues long. The CDR3, as DNA: TGTGCCAGCAGCTTGGTATCGGTCGGAAACACCATATATTTT. Amino acids: CASSLVSVGNTIYF.

The chain carries TRBV13 and TRBJ1-6; 10 bases match TRBD1. This CDR3 contains 14 residues. CDR1 is PRHDT and CDR2 is FYEKMQ in the germline V gene (reference sequence). V was clipped by 4 bases and J by 9 bases; unmatched bases: 3. DNA of the CDR3: TGTGCCAGCAGCTCGGACAGGGGGAGTTCACCCCTCCACTTT. Its translation: CASSSDRGSSPLHF.

The chain couples TRBV10-3 to TRBJ2-1, with TRBD2 matching over 8 bases. Looked up from germline, CDR1 is ENHRY and CDR2 is SYGVKD. The CDR3 is 17 amino acids. V lost 10 bases to trimming and J lost 4 bases; unmatched junction nucleotides: 18. CDR3 protein: CATSKDSAGARYNEQFF. CDR3 DNA: TGTGCCACGTCAAAGGACTCAGCGGGGGCTCGATACAATGAGCAGTTCTTC.

This clone was seen only once. The V call is TRBV5-5, the J call TRBJ1-1; tentatively, D is TRBD1 (6 bases). The CDR3 runs 13 residues. Trimming took off 9 bases at V and 1 base at J, with 13 bases between the two ends. Per the germline V gene, CDR1 is SGHKS and CDR2 is YYEKEE (reference sequence). In DNA, the CDR3 is TGTGCCACCGGGAAACAGGGGAACACTGAAGCTTTCTTT. It specifies CATGKQGNTEAFF.

V is TRBV19 and J is TRBJ1-2; 7 bases match TRBD1. From germline, CDR1 is LNHDA and CDR2 SQIVND (reference sequence). With V trimmed by 4 bases and J by 4 bases, 3 bases remained unmatched. This CDR3 spans 13 amino acids. The CDR3 bases are TGTGCCAGTAGTACCCGACAGGGCTATGGCTACACCTTC. Its protein product is CASSTRQGYGYTF.

This chain connects TRBV30 to TRBJ2-2; D ambiguous. This CDR3 spans 12 amino acids. With 5 bases removed from V and 6 bases from J, the gap between germline ends came to 10 bases. CDR1 is GTSNPN and CDR2 is SVGIG in the germline V gene (reference sequence). CDR3 region: CAWGSGAGELFF. CDR3 nucleotide sequence: TGTGCCTGGGGTTCGGGCGCCGGGGAGCTGTTTTTT. Variable domain in full (rest from reference TRBV30 and TRBJ2-2): SQTIHQWPATLVQPVGSPLSLECTVEGTSNPNLYWYRQAAGRGLQLLFYSVGIGQISSEVPQNLSASRPQDRQFILSSKKLLLSDSGFYLCAWGSGAGELFFGEGSRLTVL.

This clone was seen only a few times. V is TRBV5-5 and J is TRBJ2-1, with D possibly TRBD2 on 6 matching bases. The CDR3 totals 17 residues. Germline CDR1 SGHKS, CDR2 YYEKEE (reference sequence). V was clipped by 0 bases and J by 5 bases, with 18 bases between them. Written as DNA, the CDR3 is TGTGCCAGCAGCTTGGTGTCGACGGGAGCTGCAAACAATGAGCAGTTCTTC. Residues: CASSLVSTGAANNEQFF. Together with reference TRBV5-5 and TRBJ2-1, the CDR3 gives the full variable domain: DAGVTQSPTHLIKTRGQQVTLRCSPISGHKSVSWYQQVLGQGPQFIFQYYEKEERGRGNFPDRFSARQFPNYSSELNVNALLLGDSALYLCASSLVSTGAANNEQFFGPGTRLTVL.

V and J are TRBV6-5 and TRBJ2-1; no reliable D call. The CDR3 has 11 residues. With 7 bases removed from V and 6 bases from J, the gap between germline ends came to 7 bases. The germline CDR1 and CDR2 sequences are MNHEY and SVGAGI. The chain's CDR3 is CASKTFNEQFF. Written as DNA, the CDR3 is TGTGCCAGCAAAACCTTCAATGAGCAGTTCTTC.

The CDR3 is CASSERGLPQETQYF. CDR3 nucleotide sequence: TGTGCCAGCAGTGAAAGGGGACTTCCCCAAGAGACCCAGTACTTC. The rearrangement joins TRBV25-1 to TRBJ2-5; D possibly corresponds to TRBD2 (6 bases). CDR3 size: 15 residues. Germline V CDR1 and CDR2: MGHDK, SYGVNS. V lost 2 bases, J lost 1 base, and 11 bases lay in between.